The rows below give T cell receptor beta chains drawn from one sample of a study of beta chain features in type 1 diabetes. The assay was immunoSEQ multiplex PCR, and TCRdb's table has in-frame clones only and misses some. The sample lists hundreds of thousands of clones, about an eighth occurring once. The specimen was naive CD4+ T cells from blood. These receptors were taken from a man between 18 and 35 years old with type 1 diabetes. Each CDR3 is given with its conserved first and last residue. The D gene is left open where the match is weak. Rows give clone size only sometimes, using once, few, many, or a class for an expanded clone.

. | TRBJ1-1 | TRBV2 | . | TGTGCCAGCATCTGGGAGGGGCCAGCTTTCTTT | CASIWEGPAFF
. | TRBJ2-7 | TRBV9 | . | TGTGCCAGCGGGCCGTCTACGGGTGAGCAGTACTTC | CASGPSTGEQYF
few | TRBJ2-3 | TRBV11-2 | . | TGTGCCAGCAGCCGTGGCACAGATACGCAGTATTTT | CASSRGTDTQYF
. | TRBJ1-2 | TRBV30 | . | TGTGCCTGGAGAGGGACCACCACGGGGTATGGCTACACCTTC | CAWRGTTTGYGYTF
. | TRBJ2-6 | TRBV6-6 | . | TGTGCCAGCACCCGGGAGAGCTCTGGGGCCAACGTCCTGACTTTC | CASTRESSGANVLTF
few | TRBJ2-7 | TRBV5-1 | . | TGCGCCAGCAGCTTGGGGGGAGGTCCCCCCGGGGGATCCTACGAGCAGTACTTC | CASSLGGGPPGGSYEQYF
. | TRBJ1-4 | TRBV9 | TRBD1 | TGTGCCAGCAGCGTTCAGGGGGGAGCTAATGAAAAACTGTTTTTT | CASSVQGGANEKLFF
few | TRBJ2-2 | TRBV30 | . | TGTGCCTGGAGTAGCAGGGCGCCCGGGGAGCTGTTTTTT | CAWSSRAPGELFF
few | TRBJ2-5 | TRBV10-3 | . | TGTGCCATCAGCCCCTTGGGCGGTCAAGAGACCCAGTACTTC | CAISPLGGQETQYF
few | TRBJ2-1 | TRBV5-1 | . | TGCGCCAGCAGCTTCTCAGGGATAGAGCAGTTCTTC | CASSFSGIEQFF
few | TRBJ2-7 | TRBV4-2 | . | TGTGCCAGCAGCCAAGATAAAGCTAGGTACTACGAGCAGTACTTC | CASSQDKARYYEQYF
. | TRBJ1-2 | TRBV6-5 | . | TGTGCCAGCACTATCTCGGCCTTC | CASTISAF
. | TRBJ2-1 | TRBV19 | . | TGTGCCACGCAGGGCACAAATGAGCAGTTCTTC | CATQGTNEQFF
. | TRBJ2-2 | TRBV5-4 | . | TGTGCCAGCAGCCCCGGGGCGGACGACACCGGGGAGCTGTTTTTT | CASSPGADDTGELFF
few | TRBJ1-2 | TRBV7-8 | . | TGTGCCAGCAGCTTGTCATCGGGTTGGGACTATGGCTACACCTTC | CASSLSSGWDYGYTF